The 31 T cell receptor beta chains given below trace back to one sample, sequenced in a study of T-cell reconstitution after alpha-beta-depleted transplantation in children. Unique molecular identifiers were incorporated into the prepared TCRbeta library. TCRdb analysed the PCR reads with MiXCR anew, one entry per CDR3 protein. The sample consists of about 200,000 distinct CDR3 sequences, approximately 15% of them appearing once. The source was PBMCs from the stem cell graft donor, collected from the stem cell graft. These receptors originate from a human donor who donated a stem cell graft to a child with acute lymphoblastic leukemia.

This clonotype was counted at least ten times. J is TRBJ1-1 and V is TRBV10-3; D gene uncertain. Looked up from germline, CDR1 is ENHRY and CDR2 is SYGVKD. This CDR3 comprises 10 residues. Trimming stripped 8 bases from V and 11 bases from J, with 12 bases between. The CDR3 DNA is TGTGCCATCGGAAGGGAGGCCGCTTTCTTT. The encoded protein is CAIGREAAFF.

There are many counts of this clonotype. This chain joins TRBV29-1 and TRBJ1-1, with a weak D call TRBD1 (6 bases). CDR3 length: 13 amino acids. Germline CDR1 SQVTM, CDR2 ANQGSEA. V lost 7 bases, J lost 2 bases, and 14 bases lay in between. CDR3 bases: TGCAGCGCTGAGGACAGCGAAAACACTGAAGCTTTCTTT. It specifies CSAEDSENTEAFF.

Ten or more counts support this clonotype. The CDR3 bases are TGCAGTGCTAGGCCCGGGGCCGCCCAAGAGACCCAGTACTTC. It codes for CSARPGAAQETQYF. The chain carries TRBV20-1 and TRBJ2-5, with D perhaps assigned TRBD1 or TRBD2 (5 bases each). Trimming pared 3 bases from V and 1 base from J, leaving 12 bases between. The CDR3 loop spans 14 amino acids. Germline loops: CDR1 DFQATT, CDR2 SNEGSKA (reference sequence).

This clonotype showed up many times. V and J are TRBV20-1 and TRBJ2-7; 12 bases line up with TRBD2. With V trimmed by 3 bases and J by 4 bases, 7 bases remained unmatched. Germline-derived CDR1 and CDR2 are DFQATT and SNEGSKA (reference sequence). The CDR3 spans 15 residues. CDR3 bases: TGCAGTGCTAGGCTGACTAGCGGGAGTGGATACGAGCAGTACTTC. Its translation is CSARLTSGSGYEQYF.

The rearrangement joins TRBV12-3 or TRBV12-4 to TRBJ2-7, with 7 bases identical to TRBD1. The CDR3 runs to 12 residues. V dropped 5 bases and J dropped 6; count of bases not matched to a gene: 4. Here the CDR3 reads CASSQQGFEQYF. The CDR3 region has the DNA TGTGCCAGCAGTCAACAGGGGTTCGAGCAGTACTTC.

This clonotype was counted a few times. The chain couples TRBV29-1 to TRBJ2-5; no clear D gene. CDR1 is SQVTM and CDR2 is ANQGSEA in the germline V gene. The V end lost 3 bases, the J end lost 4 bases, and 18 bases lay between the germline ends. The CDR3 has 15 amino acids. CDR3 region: CSVDSHLRAGETQYF. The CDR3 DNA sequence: TGCAGCGTTGACTCACACCTCCGGGCCGGAGAGACCCAGTACTTC.

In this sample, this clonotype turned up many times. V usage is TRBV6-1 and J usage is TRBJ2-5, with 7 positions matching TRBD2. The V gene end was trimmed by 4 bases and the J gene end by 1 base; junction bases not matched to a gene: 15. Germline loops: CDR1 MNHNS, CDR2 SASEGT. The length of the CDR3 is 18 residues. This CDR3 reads CASSGQGLPVWIQETQYF. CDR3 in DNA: TGTGCCAGCAGTGGCCAGGGACTACCGGTATGGATCCAAGAGACCCAGTACTTC.

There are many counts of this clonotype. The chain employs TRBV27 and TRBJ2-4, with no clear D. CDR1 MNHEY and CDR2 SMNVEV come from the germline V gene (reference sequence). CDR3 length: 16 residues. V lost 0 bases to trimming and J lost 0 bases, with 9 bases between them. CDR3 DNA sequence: TGTGCCAGCAGTTTATCCGTGCTACTAGCCAAAAACATTCAGTACTTC. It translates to CASSLSVLLAKNIQYF.

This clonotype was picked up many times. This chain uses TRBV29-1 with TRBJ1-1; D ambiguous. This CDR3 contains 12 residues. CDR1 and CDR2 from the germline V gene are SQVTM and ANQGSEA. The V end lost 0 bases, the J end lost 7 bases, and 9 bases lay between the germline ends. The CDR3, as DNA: TGCAGCGTTGAAGATAACCAGGTTGAAGCTTTCTTT. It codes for CSVEDNQVEAFF.

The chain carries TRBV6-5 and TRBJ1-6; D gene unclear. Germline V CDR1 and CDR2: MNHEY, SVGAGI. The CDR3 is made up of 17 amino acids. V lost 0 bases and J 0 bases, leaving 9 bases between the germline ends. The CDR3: CASSYSRESSYNSPLHF. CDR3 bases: TGTGCCAGCAGTTACTCGAGAGAGAGCTCCTATAATTCACCCCTCCACTTT.

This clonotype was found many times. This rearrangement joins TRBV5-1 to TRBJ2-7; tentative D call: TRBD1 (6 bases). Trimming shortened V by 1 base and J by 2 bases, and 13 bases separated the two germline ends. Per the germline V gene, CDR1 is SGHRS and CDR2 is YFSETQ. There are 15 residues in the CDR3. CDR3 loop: CASSLWGQGTYEQYF. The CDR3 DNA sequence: TGCGCCAGCAGCTTGTGGGGACAAGGAACCTACGAGCAGTACTTC.

The CDR3 coding sequence is TGTGCCAGCAACTCACTAGCGGGAGGGGGGACCTACAATGAGCAGTTCTTC. Protein sequence: CASNSLAGGGTYNEQFF. The chain recombines TRBV7-9 with TRBJ2-1; the match to TRBD2 covers 13 bases. Germline loops: CDR1 SEHNR, CDR2 FQNEAQ (reference sequence). With 7 bases clipped from V and 2 bases from J, the junction kept 8 bases outside the gene matches. The CDR3 spans 17 residues. The complete variable domain, with remaining parts taken from reference TRBV7-9 and TRBJ2-1, reads DTGVSQNPRHKITKRGQNVTFRCDPISEHNRLYWYRQTLGQGPEFLTYFQNEAQLEKSRLLSDRFSAERPKGSFSTLEIQRTEQGDSAMYLCASNSLAGGGTYNEQFFGPGTRLTVL.

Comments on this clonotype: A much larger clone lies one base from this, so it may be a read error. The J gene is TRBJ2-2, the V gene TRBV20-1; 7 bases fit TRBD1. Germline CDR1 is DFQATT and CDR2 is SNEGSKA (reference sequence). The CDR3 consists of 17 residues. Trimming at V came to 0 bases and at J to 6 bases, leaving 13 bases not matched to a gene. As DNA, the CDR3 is TGCAGTGCTAGAGATGGGACGAAGGGGGCGCTGGCCGGGGAGCTGTTTTTT. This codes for CSARDGTKGALAGELFF.

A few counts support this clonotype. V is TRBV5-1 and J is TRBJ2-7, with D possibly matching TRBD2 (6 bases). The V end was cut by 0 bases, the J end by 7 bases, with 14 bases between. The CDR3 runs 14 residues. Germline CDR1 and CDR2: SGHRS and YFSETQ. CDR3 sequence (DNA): TGCGCCAGCAGCTTGGCGGCGGGATCGGGGGAGCAGTACTTC. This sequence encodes CASSLAAGSGEQYF.

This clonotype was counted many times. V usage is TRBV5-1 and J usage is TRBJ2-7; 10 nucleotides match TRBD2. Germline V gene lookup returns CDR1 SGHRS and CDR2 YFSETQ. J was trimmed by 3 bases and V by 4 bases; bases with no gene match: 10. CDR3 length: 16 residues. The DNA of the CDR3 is TGCGCCAGCAGCGCAGGGACTAGCGAGATAGACTACGAGCAGTACTTC. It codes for CASSAGTSEIDYEQYF.

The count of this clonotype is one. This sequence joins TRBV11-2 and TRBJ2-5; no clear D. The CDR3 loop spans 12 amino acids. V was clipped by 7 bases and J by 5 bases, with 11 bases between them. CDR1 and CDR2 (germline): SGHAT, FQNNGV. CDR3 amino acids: CASTVDPETQYF. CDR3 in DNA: TGTGCCAGCACCGTGGACCCGGAGACCCAGTACTTC.

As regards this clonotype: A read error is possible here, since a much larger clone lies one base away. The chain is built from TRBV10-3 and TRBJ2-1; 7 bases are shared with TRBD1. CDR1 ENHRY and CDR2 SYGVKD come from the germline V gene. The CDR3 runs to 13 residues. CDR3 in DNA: TGTGACATCAGTGGTGGGACAGCCAATGAGCAGTTCTTC. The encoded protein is CDISGGTANEQFF.

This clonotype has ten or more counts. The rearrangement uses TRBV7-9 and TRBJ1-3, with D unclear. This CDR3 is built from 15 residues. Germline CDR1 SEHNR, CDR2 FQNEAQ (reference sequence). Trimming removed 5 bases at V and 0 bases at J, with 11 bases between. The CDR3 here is CASSRVVASGNTIYF. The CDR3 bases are TGTGCCAGCAGCCGGGTCGTAGCCTCTGGAAACACCATATATTTT.

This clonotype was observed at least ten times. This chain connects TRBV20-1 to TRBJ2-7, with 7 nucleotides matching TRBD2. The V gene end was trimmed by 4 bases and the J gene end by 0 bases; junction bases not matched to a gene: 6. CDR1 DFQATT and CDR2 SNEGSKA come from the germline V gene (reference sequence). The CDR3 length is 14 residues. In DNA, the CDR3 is TGCAGTGCTATAAGGCGGGAGAGCTCCTACGAGCAGTACTTC. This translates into CSAIRRESSYEQYF.

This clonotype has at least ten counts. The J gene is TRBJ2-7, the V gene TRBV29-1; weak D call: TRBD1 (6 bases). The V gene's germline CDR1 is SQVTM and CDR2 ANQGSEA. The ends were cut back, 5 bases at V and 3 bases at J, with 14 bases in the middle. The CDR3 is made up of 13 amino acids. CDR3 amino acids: CSVRQVGNYEQYF. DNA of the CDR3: TGCAGCGTTAGACAGGTTGGGAACTACGAGCAGTACTTC.

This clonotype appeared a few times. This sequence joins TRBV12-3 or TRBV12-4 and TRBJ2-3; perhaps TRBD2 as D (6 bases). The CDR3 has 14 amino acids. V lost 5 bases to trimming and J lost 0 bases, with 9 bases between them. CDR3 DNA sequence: TGTGCCAGCAGTCCGGACTATAGCACAGATACGCAGTATTTT. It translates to CASSPDYSTDTQYF.

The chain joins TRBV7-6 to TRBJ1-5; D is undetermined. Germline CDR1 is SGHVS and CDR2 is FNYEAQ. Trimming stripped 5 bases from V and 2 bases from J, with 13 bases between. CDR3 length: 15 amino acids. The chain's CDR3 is CASSARGFGNQPQHF. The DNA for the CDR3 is TGTGCCAGCAGCGCCCGCGGGTTTGGCAATCAGCCCCAGCATTTT.

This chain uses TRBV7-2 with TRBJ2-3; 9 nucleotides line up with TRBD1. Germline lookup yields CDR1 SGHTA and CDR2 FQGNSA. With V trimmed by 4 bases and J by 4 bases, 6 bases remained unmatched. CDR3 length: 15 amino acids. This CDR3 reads CASSSGTGLADTQYF. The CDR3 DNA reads TGTGCCAGCAGCTCCGGGACAGGGCTAGCAGATACGCAGTATTTT.

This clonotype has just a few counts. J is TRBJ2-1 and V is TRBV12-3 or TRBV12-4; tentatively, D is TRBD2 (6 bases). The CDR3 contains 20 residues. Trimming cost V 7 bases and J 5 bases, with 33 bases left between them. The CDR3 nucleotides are TGTGCCAGCAAGATACTACTAAGAATTCGTACGGGAGATCTGAACAATGAGCAGTTCTTC. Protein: CASKILLRIRTGDLNNEQFF.

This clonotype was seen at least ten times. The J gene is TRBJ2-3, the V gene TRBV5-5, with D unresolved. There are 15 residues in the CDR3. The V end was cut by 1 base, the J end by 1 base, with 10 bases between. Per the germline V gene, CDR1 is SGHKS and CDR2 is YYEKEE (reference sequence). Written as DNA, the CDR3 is TGTGCCAGCAGCTTGCGGTTTAAAGGCACAGATACGCAGTATTTT. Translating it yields CASSLRFKGTDTQYF.

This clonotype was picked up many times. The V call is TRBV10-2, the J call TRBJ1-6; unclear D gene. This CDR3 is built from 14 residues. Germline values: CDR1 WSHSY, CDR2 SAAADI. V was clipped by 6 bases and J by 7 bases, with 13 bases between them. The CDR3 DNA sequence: TGCGCCAGCAGGAGCCGGGCCTCAAATTCACCCCTCCACTTT. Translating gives CASRSRASNSPLHF.

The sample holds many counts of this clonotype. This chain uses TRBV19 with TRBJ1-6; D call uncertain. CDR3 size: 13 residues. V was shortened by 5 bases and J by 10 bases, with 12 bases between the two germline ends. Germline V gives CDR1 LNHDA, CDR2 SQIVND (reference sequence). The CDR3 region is CASSSPPESPLHF. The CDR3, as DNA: TGTGCCAGTAGTTCCCCACCAGAATCACCCCTCCACTTT. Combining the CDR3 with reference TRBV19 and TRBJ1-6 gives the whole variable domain DGGITQSPKYLFRKEGQNVTLSCEQNLNHDAMYWYRQDPGQGLRLIYYSQIVNDFQKGDIAEGYSVSREKKESFPLTVTSAQKNPTAFYLCASSSPPESPLHFGNGTRLTVT.

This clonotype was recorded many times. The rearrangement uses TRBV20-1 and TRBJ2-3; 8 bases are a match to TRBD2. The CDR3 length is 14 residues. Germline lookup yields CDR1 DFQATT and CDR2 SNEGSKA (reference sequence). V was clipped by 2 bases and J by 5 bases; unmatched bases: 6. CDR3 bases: TGCAGTGCTAGACTAGCGGGCTTTGGAGATACGCAGTATTTT. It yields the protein CSARLAGFGDTQYF.

DNA for the CDR3: TGTGCCAGCACTAGCAGCTCCTACAATGAGCAGTTCTTC. Amino acid sequence: CASTSSSYNEQFF. This rearrangement joins TRBV19 to TRBJ2-1; TRBD2 might be the D (6 bases). V was cut by 9 bases and J by 0 bases, with 9 bases left in between. The germline V gene encodes CDR1 LNHDA and CDR2 SQIVND (reference sequence). This CDR3 region has 13 residues. The variable domain in full, with the rest retrieved from reference TRBV19 and TRBJ2-1, is DGGITQSPKYLFRKEGQNVTLSCEQNLNHDAMYWYRQDPGQGLRLIYYSQIVNDFQKGDIAEGYSVSREKKESFPLTVTSAQKNPTAFYLCASTSSSYNEQFFGPGTRLTVL.

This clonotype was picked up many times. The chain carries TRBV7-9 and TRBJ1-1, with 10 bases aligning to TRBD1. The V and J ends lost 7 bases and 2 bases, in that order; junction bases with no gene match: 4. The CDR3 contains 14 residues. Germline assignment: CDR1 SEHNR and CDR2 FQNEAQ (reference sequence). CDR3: CASTRTGGNTEAFF. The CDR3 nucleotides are TGTGCCAGCACTCGGACAGGGGGAAACACTGAAGCTTTCTTT. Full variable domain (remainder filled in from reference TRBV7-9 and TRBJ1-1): DTGVSQNPRHKITKRGQNVTFRCDPISEHNRLYWYRQTLGQGPEFLTYFQNEAQLEKSRLLSDRFSAERPKGSFSTLEIQRTEQGDSAMYLCASTRTGGNTEAFFGQGTRLTVV.

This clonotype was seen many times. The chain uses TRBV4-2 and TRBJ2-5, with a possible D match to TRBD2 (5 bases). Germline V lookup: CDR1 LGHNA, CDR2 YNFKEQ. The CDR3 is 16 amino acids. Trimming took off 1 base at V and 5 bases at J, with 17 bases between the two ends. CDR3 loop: CASSQAVSSRGETQYF. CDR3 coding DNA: TGTGCCAGCAGCCAAGCGGTCAGCAGCAGAGGGGAGACCCAGTACTTC.